Detailed here is one T cell receptor beta chain. The target antigen is unknown. Only in-frame clones appear in the TCRdb table, and some are missing; sequencing was by immunoSEQ multiplex PCR. Of tens of thousands of clones listed, 90% are singletons. V gave up 2 bases and J gave up 5 bases, with 17 bases separating them. CDR3 length: 16 residues. Germline V gene data show CDR1 as SGHTS and CDR2 as YDEGEE. The sample is drawn from a study of T cell responses to AZD1222 COVID-19 vaccine. Study observations and caveats: CD4 TCRs linked to vaccination spanned spike, dominating at 160-218 and 743-854. Per reports, nearly half of all spike-specific TCRs target regions that are unmutated in variants. Seropositivity was recorded at baseline in only 6 or 7 AZD1222 recipients. The sample set comprised mostly white British donors with more females, and clonal diversity was possibly underestimated.

This clonotype was obtained from an adult who received the AZD1222 COVID-19 vaccine. Sequencing was performed on peripheral blood, taken 28 days after the second AZD1222 dose. The chain combines TRBV5-8 with TRBJ1-5; a weak D match, TRBD1 (5 bases). For the CDR3, the DNA is TGTGCCAGCAGCTTAAAATCAGGGCTATTGCATCAGCCCCAGCATTTT. It encodes CASSLKSGLLHQPQHF.